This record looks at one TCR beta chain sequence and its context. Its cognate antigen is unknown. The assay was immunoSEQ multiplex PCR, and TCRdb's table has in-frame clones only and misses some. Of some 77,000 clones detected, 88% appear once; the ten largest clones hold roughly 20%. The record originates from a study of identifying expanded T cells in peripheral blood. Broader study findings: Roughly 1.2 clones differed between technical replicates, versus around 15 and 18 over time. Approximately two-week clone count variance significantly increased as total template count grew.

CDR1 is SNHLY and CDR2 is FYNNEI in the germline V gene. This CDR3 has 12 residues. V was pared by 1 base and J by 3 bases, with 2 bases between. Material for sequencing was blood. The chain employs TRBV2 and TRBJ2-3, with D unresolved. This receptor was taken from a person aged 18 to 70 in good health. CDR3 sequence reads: CASSEGTDTQYF. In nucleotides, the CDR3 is TGTGCCAGCAGTGAAGGGACAGATACGCAGTATTTT.